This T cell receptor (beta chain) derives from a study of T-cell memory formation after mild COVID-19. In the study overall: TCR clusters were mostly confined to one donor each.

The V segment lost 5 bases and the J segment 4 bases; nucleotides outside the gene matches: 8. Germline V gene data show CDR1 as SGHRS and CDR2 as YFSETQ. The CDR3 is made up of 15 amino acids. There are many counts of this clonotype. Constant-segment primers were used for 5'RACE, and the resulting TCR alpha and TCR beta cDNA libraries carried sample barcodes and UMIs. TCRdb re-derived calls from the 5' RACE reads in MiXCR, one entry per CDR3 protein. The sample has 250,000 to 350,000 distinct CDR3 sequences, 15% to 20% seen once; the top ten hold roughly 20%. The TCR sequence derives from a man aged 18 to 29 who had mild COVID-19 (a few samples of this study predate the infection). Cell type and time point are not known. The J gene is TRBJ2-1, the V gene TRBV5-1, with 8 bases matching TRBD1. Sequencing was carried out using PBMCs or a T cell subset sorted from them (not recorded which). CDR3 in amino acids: CASRSSQGAYNEQFF. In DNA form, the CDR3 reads TGCGCCAGCAGGTCCTCCCAGGGGGCTTACAATGAGCAGTTCTTC.